The next 16 T cell receptor beta chains were all read from a single sample in a study of cytomegalovirus exposure and HLA in healthy donors. Profiling relied on immunoSEQ multiplex PCR, and the TCRdb table lists in-frame clones only, not all of them. The sample includes about 100,000 clones, approximately 94% seen only once; the top ten take approximately 1%. The sample taken for sequencing was PBMCs. The receptors originated from a young woman in good health and CMV-seronegative.

The chain has TRBV27 and TRBJ1-3, with D unresolved. There are 17 residues in the CDR3. V was trimmed by 0 bases and J by 0 bases, leaving 12 bases between them. Germline V CDR1 and CDR2: MNHEY, SMNVEV (reference sequence). Written as DNA, the CDR3 is TGTGCCAGCAGTTTATCAACACATGGTCCCTCTGGAAACACCATATATTTT. Its protein product is CASSLSTHGPSGNTIYF.

The chain recombines TRBV7-9 with TRBJ1-2; possibly TRBD1 for D (6 bases). The germline gives CDR1 SEHNR, CDR2 FQNEAQ (reference sequence). The CDR3 totals 14 residues. Trimming removed 6 bases at V and 8 bases at J, with 19 bases between. The CDR3 nucleotides are TGTGCCAGCAGACCCCAGGGGCCCACGGGGGGCTACACCTTC. It translates to CASRPQGPTGGYTF.

V usage is TRBV4-1 and J usage is TRBJ2-2, with D unclear. Between the trimmed V and J ends, which lost 6 bases and 3 bases, there was a span of 5 bases. This CDR3 is built from 12 residues. The germline V gene encodes CDR1 MGHRA and CDR2 YSYEKL. The CDR3 nucleotides are TGCGCCAGCAGTTATTACACCGGGGAGCTGTTTTTT. Encoded protein: CASSYYTGELFF.

The rearrangement joins TRBV18 to TRBJ2-7; 16 bases agree with TRBD2. CDR3 length: 17 residues. V shed 3 bases and J 5 bases; nucleotides not matched to a gene: 7. Germline-derived CDR1 and CDR2 are KGHSH and LQKENI. CDR3 region: CASSPGLAGGGPNEQYF. CDR3 nucleotide sequence: TGTGCCAGCTCACCGGGACTAGCGGGAGGGGGCCCAAACGAGCAGTACTTC.

The chain joins TRBV6-5 to TRBJ1-1; D perhaps matches TRBD1 (5 bases). V gave up 5 bases and J gave up 0 bases, with 13 bases separating them. The CDR3 sequence is 15 residues long. The germline gives CDR1 MNHEY, CDR2 SVGAGI. DNA for the CDR3: TGTGCCAGCAGTCACTACAGGACCTTGAACACTGAAGCTTTCTTT. Translation gives CASSHYRTLNTEAFF.

The chain joins TRBV6-5 to TRBJ1-6; tentatively, D is TRBD1 (5 bases). The germline gives CDR1 MNHEY, CDR2 SVGAGI. The length of the CDR3 is 13 residues. Trimming pared 7 bases from V and 10 bases from J, leaving 14 bases between. The CDR3 region has the DNA TGTGCCAGCACAGGAGGGACGGGATCACCCCTCCACTTT. It encodes CASTGGTGSPLHF.

This clone occurred once. The chain has TRBV19 and TRBJ2-7; D may be TRBD2 (5 bases). The CDR3 consists of 14 residues. V was cut by 6 bases and J by 1 base, with 13 bases left in between. The V gene's germline CDR1 is LNHDA and CDR2 SQIVND (reference sequence). This CDR3 is CASREEGRSYEQYF. CDR3 DNA: TGTGCCAGTAGGGAAGAGGGCAGGTCCTACGAGCAGTACTTC.

The CDR3 is CASSLVAEETQYF. The CDR3 DNA reads TGTGCCAGCAGTTTGGTGGCAGAAGAGACCCAGTACTTC. The gene calls are TRBV6-5 and TRBJ2-5; D gene uncertain. This CDR3 has 13 residues. Per germline, CDR1 MNHEY and CDR2 SVGAGI. V dropped 4 bases and J dropped 3 bases, with 9 bases sitting between them.

The chain employs TRBV5-1 and TRBJ2-7; D may be TRBD2 (6 bases). CDR3 size: 17 residues. Germline CDR1 is SGHRS and CDR2 is YFSETQ. Trimming pared 3 bases from V and 2 bases from J, leaving 21 bases between. The CDR3 coding sequence is TGCGCCAGCAGCTCGAGGGACTCCCCCCCAGTCCCCTACGAGCAGTACTTC. It is translated as CASSSRDSPPVPYEQYF. Complete variable domain (other parts from reference TRBV5-1 and TRBJ2-7): KAGVTQTPRYLIKTRGQQVTLSCSPISGHRSVSWYQQTPGQGLQFLFEYFSETQRNKGNFPGRFSGRQFSNSRSEMNVSTLELGDSALYLCASSSRDSPPVPYEQYFGPGTRLTVT.

This sequence joins TRBV6-5 and TRBJ2-3; D may be TRBD2 (5 bases). This CDR3 contains 16 residues. The V end lost 2 bases, the J end lost 5 bases, and 17 bases lay between the germline ends. Germline V gives CDR1 MNHEY, CDR2 SVGAGI. CDR3 protein: CASSYRLGVTRDTQYF. CDR3 nucleotides: TGTGCCAGCAGTTACCGTCTCGGGGTGACACGAGATACGCAGTATTTT.

The chain links TRBV5-1 to TRBJ2-1, with TRBD1 identical over 9 bases. Germline CDR1 is SGHRS and CDR2 is YFSETQ. V dropped 0 bases and J dropped 7; count of bases not matched to a gene: 11. The CDR3 covers 17 residues. CDR3 DNA: TGCGCCAGCAGCTTGGGGATTCGGGACAGGGATCTTAATGAGCAGTTCTTC. This sequence encodes CASSLGIRDRDLNEQFF.

The gene calls are TRBV2 and TRBJ1-1, with 7 bases matching TRBD1. V trimming: 9 bases; J trimming: 2 bases; junction bases outside the gene matches: 3. The CDR3 contains 12 residues. Germline assignment: CDR1 SNHLY and CDR2 FYNNEI. The CDR3 bases are TGTGCCAGTAGGGACAGCAACACTGAAGCTTTCTTT. This codes for CASRDSNTEAFF.

This sequence joins TRBV7-2 and TRBJ1-1; D is undetermined. V was trimmed by 6 bases and J by 3 bases, leaving 8 bases between them. This CDR3 has 12 amino acids. CDR1 and CDR2 from the germline V gene are SGHTA and FQGNSA. The DNA for the CDR3 is TGTGCCAGCAGGCGAGCTTACACTGAAGCTTTCTTT. It translates to CASRRAYTEAFF.

This sequence joins TRBV7-2 and TRBJ2-1; D may be TRBD1 (6 bases). V lost 6 bases, J lost 0 bases, and 9 bases lay in between. CDR1 is SGHTA and CDR2 is FQGNSA in the germline V gene. The CDR3 has 14 amino acids. The CDR3 DNA sequence: TGTGCCAGCAGGAACAGGGACTCCTACAATGAGCAGTTCTTC. It codes for CASRNRDSYNEQFF. Combining the CDR3 with reference TRBV7-2 and TRBJ2-1 gives the whole variable domain GAGVSQSPSNKVTEKGKDVELRCDPISGHTALYWYRQSLGQGLEFLIYFQGNSAPDKSGLPSDRFSAERTGGSVSTLTIQRTQQEDSAVYLCASRNRDSYNEQFFGPGTRLTVL.

V and J are TRBV6-5 and TRBJ1-3; D gene unclear. The CDR3 extends over 16 amino acids. Germline CDR1 reads MNHEY; CDR2 reads SVGAGI. Trimming pared 0 bases from V and 0 bases from J, leaving 9 bases between. The CDR3 DNA sequence: TGTGCCAGCAGTTACTCCGACGGACTCTCTGGAAACACCATATATTTT. Protein product: CASSYSDGLSGNTIYF.

The CDR3 nucleotides are TGTGCCAGTGAGGGGGGGAGGCATGGCTACACCTTC. Encoded protein: CASEGGRHGYTF. The genes are TRBV2 and TRBJ1-2, with a tentative D call TRBD1 (6 bases). The V gene lost 9 bases and the J gene lost 6 bases, with 14 bases spanning the gap. From germline, CDR1 is SNHLY and CDR2 FYNNEI. The CDR3 has 12 amino acids.